Listed below are T cell receptor beta chains from one sample, sequenced in a study of blood T cell repertoires in COVID-19. Method: immunoSEQ multiplex PCR; TCRdb's copy keeps in-frame clones and lacks some. The sample holds about 150,000 clones; under 95% are singletons and the top ten take around 5.1%. What was sequenced was peripheral blood. These receptor sequences come from a man in his late teens or twenties with COVID-19, enrolled during active disease. Each CDR3 is given with its conserved first and last residue. A D gene is named only where the DNA matches it firmly. Rows give clone size only sometimes, using once, few, many, or a class for an expanded clone.

TRBJ2-2 | . | TRBV9 | TRBD2 | 14 | TGTGCCAGCAGCGCTAGCGGGAGTTCCGGGGAGCTGTTTTTT | CASSASGSSGELFF
TRBJ2-1 | . | TRBV19 | TRBD2 | 17 | TGTGCCAGTAGTAGAATCTTTGGACTAGCGACTTACAATGAGCAGTTCTTC | CASSRIFGLATYNEQFF
TRBJ2-1 | . | TRBV7-8 | . | 15 | TGTGCCAGCAGCTCATTAGATGGGAGGTACAATGAGCAGTTCTTC | CASSSLDGRYNEQFF
TRBJ2-2 | . | TRBV27 | . | 17 | TGTGCCAGCAGTTTAGGGCTCAGGGGGGCGAACACCGGGGAGCTGTTTTTT | CASSLGLRGANTGELFF
TRBJ2-3 | . | TRBV27 | . | 16 | TGTGCCAGCAGTTCCAAGGGACTCCTAGACACAGATACGCAGTATTTT | CASSSKGLLDTDTQYF
TRBJ1-1 | . | TRBV5-1 | TRBD1 | 15 | TGCGCCAGCAGCTTGGCGGCGACAGGGGTGAGTGAAGCTTTCTTT | CASSLAATGVSEAFF
TRBJ1-2 | once | TRBV6-5 | . | 15 | TGTGCCAGCAGTTTCCTCCCCGTTCAGAACTATGGCTACACCTTC | CASSFLPVQNYGYTF
TRBJ2-7 | . | TRBV28 | . | 13 | TGTGCCAGCAGTTTAAGGCAGGGCTACGAGCAGTACTTC | CASSLRQGYEQYF
TRBJ2-7 | . | TRBV5-4 | TRBD1 | 15 | TGTGCCAGCAGCGGTACCGGGACAGGGACCCGGGAGCAGTACTTC | CASSGTGTGTREQYF
TRBJ2-3 | . | TRBV11-2 | TRBD1 | 15 | TGTGCCAGCAGCCCGCCAGGGGGTGGTTGGGATACGCAGTATTTT | CASSPPGGGWDTQYF
TRBJ1-2 | . | TRBV27 | TRBD1 | 15 | TGTGCCAGCAGTTTCGGTCGGGACAGGGATTATGGCTACACCTTC | CASSFGRDRDYGYTF
TRBJ2-7 | . | TRBV19 | . | 15 | TGTGCCAGTAGGGCTGGACAAGGATTTTACTACGAGCAGTACTTC | CASRAGQGFYYEQYF
TRBJ2-7 | . | TRBV25-1 | . | 15 | TGTGCCAGCAGTGCCCGCCTGCAGGGTCCCTACGAGCAGTACTTC | CASSARLQGPYEQYF
TRBJ1-6 | few | TRBV10-3 | TRBD1 | 14 | TGTGCCATCAGTGGGGACAGGAACAATTCACCCCTCCACTTT | CAISGDRNNSPLHF
TRBJ2-1 | . | TRBV7-9 | . | 15 | TGTGCCAGCAGCGGGTCCGGGAGCTCCTACAATGAGCAGTTCTTC | CASSGSGSSYNEQFF
TRBJ1-2 | . | TRBV27 | TRBD1 | 14 | TGTGCCAGCAGTTTCACACAGGGGGTTTATGGCTACACCTTC | CASSFTQGVYGYTF
TRBJ2-2 | . | TRBV24-1 | TRBD2 | 17 | TGTGCCACCAGTGATTTGAAGCTAGCGGACCACACCGGGGAGCTGTTTTTT | CATSDLKLADHTGELFF
TRBJ1-2 | once | TRBV6-5 | . | 14 | TGTGCCAGCAGTTACCGGGGTTTGGGGTATGGCTACACCTTC | CASSYRGLGYGYTF
TRBJ2-1 | once | TRBV4-1 | TRBD2 | 15 | TGCGCCAGCAGCTACCAAGCGGGAGCCTACAATGAGCAGTTCTTC | CASSYQAGAYNEQFF
TRBJ1-4 | . | TRBV30 | . | 14 | TGTGCCTGGTCCGGTTTTGCAACTAATGAAAAACTGTTTTTT | CAWSGFATNEKLFF
TRBJ2-7 | . | TRBV28 | . | 17 | TGTGCCAGCAGTCAAACGGACTATTTTTCCGATCATTACGAGCAGTACTTC | CASSQTDYFSDHYEQYF
TRBJ2-7 | . | TRBV11-3 | TRBD1 | 15 | TGTGCCAGCAGCCGGACCGGGACAGGGGAATACGAGCAGTACTTC | CASSRTGTGEYEQYF
TRBJ1-5 | . | TRBV24-1 | . | 12 | TGTGCCACCAGTGTCGGGAGTCAGCCCCAGCATTTT | CATSVGSQPQHF
TRBJ2-3 | once | TRBV18 | TRBD1 | 15 | TGTGCCAGCTCACCCAGGACAGGAATCACAGATACGCAGTATTTT | CASSPRTGITDTQYF
TRBJ2-1 | once | TRBV9 | . | 16 | TGTGCCAGCAGCACACATAGCGTACTCTCCTACAATGAGCAGTTCTTC | CASSTHSVLSYNEQFF
TRBJ2-1 | . | TRBV3-1/TRBV3-2 | TRBD2 | 14 | TGTGCCAGCAGCCAAGTCGCGGGAGTGGGTGAGCAGTTCTTC | CASSQVAGVGEQFF
TRBJ1-5 | once | TRBV5-8 | . | 15 | TGTGCCAGCAGCCTCGTAACAGGGACGGAGCAGCCCCAGCATTTT | CASSLVTGTEQPQHF
TRBJ2-2 | . | TRBV7-2 | TRBD2 | 16 | TGTGCCAGCAGCTTACGAAGCGGGGCGAACACCGGGGAGCTGTTTTTT | CASSLRSGANTGELFF
TRBJ2-7 | . | TRBV24-1 | . | 15 | TGTGCCACCAGTCTAGGTGGGGCAAGCTCCTACGAGCAGTACTTC | CATSLGGASSYEQYF
TRBJ2-7 | . | TRBV29-1 | TRBD2 | 14 | TGCAGCGTAGGGACAAGCGGGAGTTCCTACGAGCAGTACTTC | CSVGTSGSSYEQYF
TRBJ1-2 | . | TRBV2 | . | 14 | TGTGCCAGCAGTGAGGCCGGGGGGAACTATGGCTACACCTTC | CASSEAGGNYGYTF
TRBJ2-1 | . | TRBV24-1 | . | 15 | TGTGCCACCAGTGAACCCGGGACTGACTCCGATGAGCAGTTCTTC | CATSEPGTDSDEQFF
TRBJ2-7 | . | TRBV6-1 | TRBD2 | 15 | TGTGCCAGCAGTGATACTGGACTAGCAGCCTACGAGCAGTACTTC | CASSDTGLAAYEQYF
TRBJ2-1 | . | TRBV5-4 | TRBD1 | 15 | TGTGCCAGCAGCTTGGGAGGACAGGGGAGGAATGAGCAGTTCTTC | CASSLGGQGRNEQFF
TRBJ2-1 | . | TRBV5-1 | TRBD1 | 15 | TGCGCCAGCAGCTTCCATGATGTACAGGGGACTGAGCAGTTCTTC | CASSFHDVQGTEQFF
TRBJ2-7 | . | TRBV4-3 | TRBD2 | 17 | TGCGCCAGCAGCCATACAGCGGGGGGGGGCTTGTCCTACGAGCAGTACTTC | CASSHTAGGGLSYEQYF
TRBJ2-1 | . | TRBV5-4 | . | 16 | TGTGCCAGCAGCCCTTACCCGGGTACCCCGGACAATGAGCAGTTCTTC | CASSPYPGTPDNEQFF
TRBJ1-1 | few | TRBV13 | . | 12 | TGTGCCAGCAGCTTTACGGGGAATGAAGCTTTCTTT | CASSFTGNEAFF
TRBJ2-1 | . | TRBV4-1 | TRBD2 | 15 | TGCGCCAGCAGCCAAGCTCGACTAGCGGGAGGACATCAGTTCTTC | CASSQARLAGGHQFF
TRBJ2-5 | . | TRBV7-8 | . | 15 | TGTGCCAGCAGCTTCGAGGTTCCGGGACAAGAGACCCAGTACTTC | CASSFEVPGQETQYF
TRBJ1-4 | . | TRBV29-1 | . | 14 | TGCAGCGTTGAAGGGGGGACAACTAATGAAAAACTGCTTTTT | CSVEGGTTNEKLLF
TRBJ2-1 | once | TRBV29-1 | TRBD2 | 14 | TGCAGCGTATCCGGACTAGTAAACGGCGGTGAGCAGTTCTTC | CSVSGLVNGGEQFF
TRBJ1-2 | once | TRBV7-2 | . | 17 | TGTGCCAGCAGCTTAAGACGGCCAGGGGCACAGGAGCATGGCTACACCTTC | CASSLRRPGAQEHGYTF
TRBJ1-5 | . | TRBV30 | TRBD1 | 13 | TGTGCCTGGAGTGGACAGGGCACCCAGCCCCAGCATTTT | CAWSGQGTQPQHF
TRBJ1-2 | . | TRBV18 | TRBD1 | 16 | TGTGCCAGCTCACTCCAACAGGGGGCCAGAGACTATGGCTACACCTTC | CASSLQQGARDYGYTF
TRBJ1-2 | once | TRBV9 | TRBD1 | 18 | TGTGCCAGCAGCGTAGAAGGGGACAGGGGCGGATTAGACTATGGCTACACCTTC | CASSVEGDRGGLDYGYTF
TRBJ1-4 | . | TRBV4-1 | . | 13 | TGCGCCAGCAGCCAAGTGGAGGGTGAAAAACTGTTTTTT | CASSQVEGEKLFF
TRBJ2-2 | . | TRBV9 | TRBD1 | 15 | TGTGCCAGCAACCCGGGACAGGCGAACACCGGGGAGCTGTTTTTT | CASNPGQANTGELFF
TRBJ1-4 | . | TRBV27 | . | 16 | TGTGCCAGCAGTTTACCGGACAGAGACACTAATGAAAAACTGTTTTTT | CASSLPDRDTNEKLFF
TRBJ2-3 | . | TRBV7-8 | TRBD2 | 16 | TGTGCCAGCAGCTTAGATTGGGGAGGGAGCACAGATACGCAGTATTTT | CASSLDWGGSTDTQYF
TRBJ1-1 | . | TRBV6-2/TRBV6-3 | TRBD1 | 15 | TGTGCCAGCAGTTACTCCTATGGACAGGGGGCTGAAGCTTTCTTT | CASSYSYGQGAEAFF
TRBJ2-1 | few | TRBV20-1 | TRBD2 | 11 | TGCAGTGCTAGCACTCGGGGGGTGCAGTTCTTC | CSASTRGVQFF
TRBJ1-1 | . | TRBV5-6 | . | 12 | TGTGCCAGCAGCTTTGGGAGGGCGACGACTTTCTTT | CASSFGRATTFF
TRBJ1-5 | . | TRBV7-2 | TRBD1 | 15 | TGTGCCAGCAGCTCCGGACAGGGGAGGAATCAGCCCCAGCATTTT | CASSSGQGRNQPQHF
TRBJ1-1 | . | TRBV7-9 | TRBD1 | 13 | TGTGCCAGCAGCGGACAGGGTAACACTGAAGCTTTCTTT | CASSGQGNTEAFF
TRBJ1-5 | . | TRBV12-5 | . | 20 | TGTGCTAGTGGTTTGATTCCGGGACACCCTATAGGAAGTGGCAATCAGCCCCAGCATTTT | CASGLIPGHPIGSGNQPQHF
TRBJ2-1 | . | TRBV11-3 | TRBD2 | 16 | TGTGCCAGCAGCTTATTTAGCGGGAGCCGCTACAATGAGCAGTTCTTC | CASSLFSGSRYNEQFF
TRBJ1-2 | . | TRBV29-1 | TRBD1 | 15 | TGCAGCGTTTACTTTTCCGGGACAGGGCAATATGGCTACACCTTC | CSVYFSGTGQYGYTF